Following are 9 T cell receptor beta chains from one sample sequenced in a study of blood T cell repertoires in COVID-19. The assay was immunoSEQ multiplex PCR, and TCRdb's table has in-frame clones only and misses some. The sample has some 500,000 clones; more than 75% are singletons. Sequencing was performed on PBMCs or T cells enriched from blood (not recorded which). The receptors here all came from a woman between 40 and 50 years old who had recovered from COVID-19.

This clone was detected a few times. The rearrangement uses TRBV3-1 (or the pseudogene TRBV3-2) and TRBJ2-1; 12 positions agree with TRBD1. Germline loops: CDR1 LGHDT, CDR2 YNNKEL (reference sequence). This CDR3 has 18 residues. V was pared by 1 base and J by 7 bases, with 11 bases of the junction left unmatched. CDR3 bases: TGTGCCAGCAGCCAAGTCATGATAGGGACAGGGGGCAAGAATGAGCAGTTCTTC. Translating it yields CASSQVMIGTGGKNEQFF.

The V call is TRBV4-3, the J call TRBJ1-6, with TRBD1 matching over 10 bases. The CDR3 runs to 17 residues. Germline V gene lookup returns CDR1 LGHNA and CDR2 YSLEER. With 0 bases clipped from V and 8 bases from J, the junction kept 7 bases outside the gene matches. The CDR3 loop is CASSQDYRDRGHSPLHF. Written as DNA, the CDR3 is TGCGCCAGCAGCCAAGATTACCGGGACAGGGGTCATTCACCCCTCCACTTT.

The chain links TRBV4-1 to TRBJ2-3; tentative D call: TRBD2 (6 bases). Trimming left V 1 base short and J 0 bases short, with 11 bases between. CDR3 size: 16 residues. Germline V gives CDR1 MGHRA, CDR2 YSYEKL. The CDR3 DNA reads as TGCGCCAGCAGCCAAGGGGTGCGGGGTAGCACAGATACGCAGTATTTT. It specifies CASSQGVRGSTDTQYF.

The chain uses TRBV5-1 and TRBJ2-7, with D unresolved. This CDR3 has 16 residues. CDR1 SGHRS and CDR2 YFSETQ come from the germline V gene. V was shortened by 2 bases and J by 4 bases, with 19 bases between the two germline ends. CDR3 nucleotides: TGCGCCAGCAGCTTAGCTTCTCCGGGTGATGGGTACGAGCAGTACTTC. This sequence encodes CASSLASPGDGYEQYF.

The CDR3 protein is CASSLLQRSYEQYF. The CDR3 DNA sequence: TGTGCCAGCAGCTTATTGCAGCGCTCCTACGAGCAGTACTTC. This chain uses TRBV7-8 with TRBJ2-7; no firm D call. This CDR3 has 14 amino acids. V was cut by 2 bases and J by 0 bases, with 8 bases left in between. Germline V gene sequence: CDR1 SGHVS, CDR2 FQNEAQ.

The J gene is TRBJ1-5, the V gene TRBV3-1 (or the pseudogene TRBV3-2); D may be TRBD1 (5 bases). The CDR3 is 14 amino acids. Germline CDR1 LGHDT, CDR2 YNNKEL (reference sequence). V was shortened by 5 bases and J by 6 bases, with 14 bases between the two germline ends. The CDR3 loop reads CASSFQVGGQPQHF. CDR3 sequence (DNA): TGTGCCAGCAGCTTCCAAGTGGGGGGTCAGCCCCAGCATTTT.

Remarks on this clone: This sample also contains other DNA sequences that code for the same CDR3. The V call is TRBV18, the J call TRBJ1-6, with D unclear. Germline-derived CDR1 and CDR2 are KGHSH and LQKENI. Trimming cost V 2 bases and J 7 bases, with 6 bases left between them. CDR3 size: 13 residues. The CDR3 spells CASSPGGNSPLHF. The CDR3 region has the DNA TGTGCCAGCTCACCAGGAGGCAATTCACCCCTCCACTTT.

V usage is TRBV6-4 and J usage is TRBJ2-2; D is possibly TRBD1 (6 bases). Germline V gives CDR1 MRHNA, CDR2 SNTAGT. This CDR3 is built from 15 residues. V was cut by 4 bases and J by 8 bases, with 17 bases left in between. The CDR3: CASSVQGGDSGELFF. The CDR3 DNA follows: TGTGCCAGCAGTGTTCAAGGGGGAGATTCGGGGGAGCTGTTTTTT.

V and J are TRBV21-1 and TRBJ1-2; whether TRBD1, the table's D call, matches the DNA was not checked. TRBV21-1 is assigned pseudogene status. CDR3 size: 15 residues. The CDR3 region has the DNA TGTGCCAGCAGCACCCCGACAGGCCAAAGCTATGGCTACACCTTC. This sequence encodes CASSTPTGQSYGYTF.